Presented here are 14 T cell receptor beta chains from one specimen sequenced in a study of blood T cell repertoires in COVID-19. The table came from immunoSEQ multiplex PCR; TCRdb's copy has only in-frame clones and leaves some out. The table shows around 61,000 clones, with 80% to 85% occurring only once. What was sequenced was peripheral blood. All receptors derive from a man older than 75 with acute or convalescent COVID-19.

The chain carries TRBV2 and TRBJ2-5; tentative D call: TRBD2 (6 bases). The V and J ends lost 1 base and 3 bases respectively, with 15 bases between them. This CDR3 spans 16 amino acids. The germline V gene has CDR1 SNHLY and CDR2 FYNNEI. CDR3 nucleotide sequence: TGTGCCAGCAGTGAAGACCCGGGACTTTTTGAAGAGACCCAGTACTTC. The encoded protein is CASSEDPGLFEETQYF.

The chain uses TRBV6-4 and TRBJ1-5; D ambiguous. The ends were cut back, 2 bases at V and 5 bases at J, with 7 bases in the middle. The germline V gene has CDR1 MRHNA and CDR2 SNTAGT. The CDR3 consists of 13 residues. The CDR3 region is CASSDGGDQPQHF. The CDR3 nucleotides are TGTGCCAGCAGTGACGGCGGGGATCAGCCCCAGCATTTT.

V usage is TRBV27 and J usage is TRBJ1-2; 7 bases line up with TRBD1. The CDR3 contains 13 residues. J gave up 2 bases and V 6 bases, and 3 bases lay outside the gene matches. Germline V gene data show CDR1 as MNHEY and CDR2 as SMNVEV (reference sequence). CDR3 sequence (DNA): TGTGCCAGCAGCAGGGACAGCAACTATGGCTACACCTTC. Its protein is CASSRDSNYGYTF.

The chain has TRBV3-1 (or the pseudogene TRBV3-2) and TRBJ1-6; 7 bases are a match to TRBD1. Trimming at V came to 4 bases and at J to 9 bases, leaving 6 bases not matched to a gene. Germline-derived CDR1 and CDR2 are LGHDT and YNNKEL (reference sequence). This CDR3 spans 14 amino acids. In DNA, the CDR3 is TGTGCCAGCAGCCGCCGGGACAGCAGTTCACCCCTCCACTTT. Encoded protein: CASSRRDSSSPLHF.

The rearrangement links TRBV7-2 to TRBJ2-7; 8 nucleotides agree with TRBD1. The CDR3 contains 14 residues. Germline V gene lookup returns CDR1 SGHTA and CDR2 FQGNSA. V shed 1 base, J shed 4 bases, and the junction held 3 bases outside the gene matches. CDR3 DNA: TGTGCCAGCAGCTTAGACAGGGGGATTTACGAGCAGTACTTC. It codes for CASSLDRGIYEQYF.

This clone was seen a single time. The chain employs TRBV5-6 and TRBJ1-1; D not certain. Germline CDR1 is SGHDT and CDR2 is YYEEEE. V lost 2 bases, J lost 0 bases, and 8 bases lay in between. The CDR3 sequence is 14 residues long. CDR3 in DNA: TGTGCCAGCAGCTTAGTACTAGTGAACACTGAAGCTTTCTTT. Its translation is CASSLVLVNTEAFF.

The gene calls are TRBV19 and TRBJ2-1, with D perhaps TRBD1 (6 bases). CDR1 and CDR2 from the germline V gene are LNHDA and SQIVND (reference sequence). The CDR3 has 15 amino acids. V lost 5 bases and J 5 bases, leaving 16 bases between the germline ends. The DNA of the CDR3 is TGTGCCAGTAGTGCAGGGGCCCTTACCGACAATGAGCAGTTCTTC. Amino acids: CASSAGALTDNEQFF.

The chain links TRBV12-3 or TRBV12-4 to TRBJ1-5; 8 positions match TRBD1. The V and J ends lost 7 bases and 4 bases, in that order; junction bases with no gene match: 3. CDR3 size: 13 residues. DNA of the CDR3: TGTGCCAGCACCCGACAGGGGAATCAGCCCCAGCATTTT. The encoded protein is CASTRQGNQPQHF.

The chain employs TRBV6-5 and TRBJ2-5; weak D call: TRBD1 (6 bases). Germline assignment: CDR1 MNHEY and CDR2 SVGAGI. This CDR3 has 13 amino acids. V was pared by 6 bases and J by 4 bases, with 12 bases between. The CDR3 DNA follows: TGTGCCAGCAGGGACAGTCCTGTAGAGACCCAGTACTTC. Amino acid sequence: CASRDSPVETQYF.

The chain has TRBV4-2 and TRBJ2-2; 8 nucleotides line up with TRBD1. The germline V gene encodes CDR1 LGHNA and CDR2 YNFKEQ. Losses at the gene ends were 1 base for V and 6 bases for J; bases not matched to a gene: 7. This CDR3 contains 16 residues. The CDR3, as DNA: TGTGCCAGCAGCCAAGGGGGCAGGGGGCTGTCCGGGGAGCTGTTTTTT. Translating it yields CASSQGGRGLSGELFF.

The chain uses TRBV15 and TRBJ2-5; D is perhaps TRBD2 (5 bases). This CDR3 has 16 amino acids. The V end was cut by 0 bases, the J end by 5 bases, with 16 bases between. Germline V gene sequence: CDR1 LNHNV, CDR2 YYDKDF (reference sequence). CDR3 in amino acids: CATSREWGRRQETQYF. CDR3 DNA: TGTGCCACCAGCAGAGAATGGGGTAGGAGGCAGGAGACCCAGTACTTC.

The rearrangement uses TRBV7-6 and TRBJ1-6; no clear D gene. The CDR3 extends over 17 amino acids. V gave up 3 bases and J gave up 7 bases, with 19 bases separating them. Germline CDR1 SGHVS, CDR2 FNYEAQ. Written as DNA, the CDR3 is TGTGCCAGCAGCTTTAGACACCCGGGAGGAGGGAATTCACCCCTCCACTTT. Residues: CASSFRHPGGGNSPLHF.

The CDR3 DNA sequence: TGTGCCAGTAGACGGACAGCCCTTGCCTCCGAGCAGTACTTC. Its translation is CASRRTALASEQYF. This chain links TRBV19 with TRBJ2-7; maybe TRBD1 (6 bases). Deletions cut 6 bases from V and 6 bases from J, with 18 bases between. The germline V gene has CDR1 LNHDA and CDR2 SQIVND (reference sequence). The CDR3 length is 14 residues. The variable domain in full, with the rest retrieved from reference TRBV19 and TRBJ2-7, is DGGITQSPKYLFRKEGQNVTLSCEQNLNHDAMYWYRQDPGQGLRLIYYSQIVNDFQKGDIAEGYSVSREKKESFPLTVTSAQKNPTAFYLCASRRTALASEQYFGPGTRLTVT.

The V and J genes are TRBV6-2 or TRBV6-3 and TRBJ2-1, with 13 bases identical to TRBD2. The trim removed 6 bases at V and 2 bases at J, leaving 4 bases unmatched. CDR1 is MNHEY and CDR2 is SVGEGT in the germline V gene. The length of the CDR3 is 16 residues. CDR3 sequence (DNA): TGTGCCAGCAGCTCCGGGACTAGCGGGGCCTACAATGAGCAGTTCTTC. Its protein product is CASSSGTSGAYNEQFF.